This TCR beta chain emerged from a study of blood T cells in healthy people across ages. Isolated PBMCs totaled at least 6 million in each sample. General study points: Age showed a roughly linear inverse relationship with TCR beta diversity per million T cells. Donor CMV status was unknown, possibly confounding expanded clonotype changes.

A second PCR, run for about 7 to 11 cycles, used a sample-barcoded 5' primer plus a J-beta primer mix. One entry per CDR3 protein, called by TCRdb with MiXCR from the 5' RACE reads. The data hold hundreds of thousands of distinct CDR3 sequences, with approximately 25% observed a single time. As to this clonotype: What it recognizes is unknown.

There are 15 residues in the CDR3. Losses at the gene ends were 6 bases for V and 5 bases for J; bases not matched to a gene: 10. These same data were also listed under a study on T cells of mothers and their children. From that study: Once extracted, all RNA went into cDNA synthesis at 1.5 ug per 15 ul.

This chain joins TRBV12-3 or TRBV12-4 and TRBJ2-1; 7 nucleotides agree with TRBD2. Material: blood. The sequence derives from a boy younger than 18 in good health. CDR3 sequence (DNA): TGTGCCAGCAGGGCGCACGGGACTACCGACAATGAGCAGTTCTTC. It encodes CASRAHGTTDNEQFF.